Below are 27 T cell receptor beta chains sequenced from a single sample in a study of control samples from healthy donors and cancer patients. Profiling relied on immunoSEQ multiplex PCR, and the TCRdb table lists in-frame clones only, not all of them. The table has under 110,000 clones, around nine tenths seen once. Sequencing input: blood. Receptors originate from a man younger than 45 in good health.

This chain connects TRBV27 to TRBJ2-2; D may be TRBD1 (6 bases). The V and J ends lost 7 bases and 3 bases respectively, with 15 bases between them. The CDR3 is 15 residues long. Germline CDR1 and CDR2: MNHEY and SMNVEV (reference sequence). CDR3 nucleotides: TGTGCCAGCACCTCTCAGGGGCCGGACACCGGGGAGCTGTTTTTT. It codes for CASTSQGPDTGELFF.

The chain joins TRBV15 to TRBJ2-1; a weak D match, TRBD2 (6 bases). This CDR3 contains 13 residues. CDR1 and CDR2 (germline): LNHNV, YYDKDF (reference sequence). Deletions cut 8 bases from V and 7 bases from J, with 15 bases between. The CDR3 spells CATDWGVGNEQFF. The CDR3, as DNA: TGTGCCACCGATTGGGGGGTAGGAAATGAGCAGTTCTTC.

This sequence joins TRBV25-1 and TRBJ1-3; D is undetermined. This CDR3 is built from 15 residues. Germline V CDR1 and CDR2: MGHDK, SYGVNS. Trimming left V 4 bases short and J 2 bases short, with 12 bases between. The DNA of the CDR3 is TGTGCCAGCAGTGCGGCCCTAACCCCTGGAAACACCATATATTTT. Translation: CASSAALTPGNTIYF. Combining the CDR3 with reference TRBV25-1 and TRBJ1-3 gives the whole variable domain EADIYQTPRYLVIGTGKKITLECSQTMGHDKMYWYQQDPGMELHLIHYSYGVNSTEKGDLSSESTVSRIRTEHFPLTLESARPSHTSQYLCASSAALTPGNTIYFGEGSWLTVV.

The chain combines TRBV6-2 or TRBV6-3 with TRBJ1-2, with 9 positions matching TRBD1. After removal of 2 bases from V and 13 bases from J, the junction contained 5 bases not matched to a gene. Germline CDR1 is MNHEY and CDR2 is SVGEGT. The CDR3 extends over 12 amino acids. The CDR3 region is CASSYTGTGCTF. The CDR3 DNA follows: TGTGCCAGCAGTTACACCGGGACAGGGTGCACCTTC.

The gene calls are TRBV18 and TRBJ2-1; D is uncertain. The V end lost 5 bases, the J end lost 6 bases, and 11 bases lay between the germline ends. The CDR3 is 13 residues long. Germline CDR1 reads KGHSH; CDR2 reads LQKENI. CDR3 sequence (DNA): TGTGCCAGCTCATTCTCAAACCCCAATGAGCAGTTCTTC. Translated, it gives CASSFSNPNEQFF.

This clone was picked up a small number of times. V is TRBV9 and J is TRBJ1-4; D unresolved. Trimming removed 1 base at V and 4 bases at J, with 8 bases between. Germline CDR1 reads SGDLS; CDR2 reads YYNGEE. This CDR3 is built from 14 residues. For the CDR3, the DNA is TGTGCCAGCAGCGTACTGGACCGTAATGAAAAACTGTTTTTT. Translation: CASSVLDRNEKLFF.

V and J are TRBV23-1 and TRBJ2-1, with D possibly matching TRBD1 (6 bases). TRBV23-1 qualifies as an ORF whose function is uncertain. The CDR3 is made up of 16 amino acids. V was clipped by 3 bases and J by 1 base, with 13 bases between them. The CDR3 here is CASSHKSRGSYNEQFF. Written as DNA, the CDR3 is TGCGCCAGCAGTCACAAAAGCAGGGGATCCTACAATGAGCAGTTCTTC.

This clone was observed a few times. The chain has TRBV7-2 and TRBJ2-2; D remains unclear. Germline loops: CDR1 SGHTA, CDR2 FQGNSA. Trimming cost V 0 bases and J 0 bases, with 14 bases left between them. The CDR3 has 18 amino acids. In nucleotides, the CDR3 is TGTGCCAGCAGCTTAGCCCCCGTTAGACAACCGAACACCGGGGAGCTGTTTTTT. As protein: CASSLAPVRQPNTGELFF.

The chain combines TRBV25-1 with TRBJ2-1; 7 bases align to TRBD2. Germline trimming cut 7 bases from V and 4 bases from J; bases unmatched to any gene: 7. CDR1 and CDR2 from the germline V gene are MGHDK and SYGVNS. CDR3 length: 14 residues. The CDR3 loop is CASNPGGDYNEQFF. The CDR3 DNA reads as TGTGCCAGCAACCCGGGGGGAGATTACAATGAGCAGTTCTTC.

The chain employs TRBV24-1 and TRBJ2-3, with 9 bases fitting TRBD1. Germline V CDR1 and CDR2: KGHDR, SFDVKD. After removal of 6 bases from V and 5 bases from J, the junction contained 5 bases not matched to a gene. This CDR3 comprises 14 residues. The CDR3 coding sequence is TGTGCCACCAGTCCAGGACAGGGGTTAGATACGCAGTATTTT. Translating it yields CATSPGQGLDTQYF.

The chain uses TRBV6-2 or TRBV6-3 and TRBJ2-1, with D unclear. Per the germline V gene, CDR1 is MNHEY and CDR2 is SVGEGT. The CDR3 sequence is 11 residues long. Trimming shortened V by 6 bases and J by 6 bases, and 6 bases separated the two germline ends. CDR3 in amino acids: CASSTPNEQFF. CDR3 nucleotides: TGTGCCAGCAGCACCCCCAATGAGCAGTTCTTC.

V gene TRBV1 combines with J gene TRBJ2-5; TRBD2, the D gene given by the table, was not confirmed from the DNA. TRBV1 is an annotated pseudogene. CDR3 size: 14 residues. In DNA form, the CDR3 reads TGCACCAGCGTCATTAAGGGGGGGCGAGAGACCCAGTACTTC. Residues: CTSVIKGGRETQYF.

The rearrangement links TRBV6-5 to TRBJ1-1; 7 bases are a match to TRBD1. The V segment lost 0 bases and the J segment 0 bases; nucleotides outside the gene matches: 4. This CDR3 region has 16 residues. Per germline, CDR1 MNHEY and CDR2 SVGAGI. The CDR3 spells CASSYSYRGMNTEAFF. CDR3 DNA sequence: TGTGCCAGCAGTTACTCCTACAGGGGAATGAACACTGAAGCTTTCTTT.

CDR3 region: CASSPNLVGNEQFF. The CDR3 DNA is TGCGCCAGCAGCCCAAATCTGGTGGGGAATGAGCAGTTCTTC. The V and J genes are TRBV4-3 and TRBJ2-1; no reliable D call. Germline V gene sequence: CDR1 LGHNA, CDR2 YSLEER. The CDR3 is made up of 14 amino acids. V lost 4 bases and J 7 bases, leaving 14 bases between the germline ends.

The gene calls are TRBV7-6 and TRBJ1-1, with D possibly TRBD1 on 5 matching bases. The CDR3 is 14 residues long. CDR1 SGHVS and CDR2 FNYEAQ come from the germline V gene. The V gene lost 3 bases and the J gene lost 1 base, with 9 bases spanning the gap. The CDR3 loop is CASSFRGGNTEAFF. The CDR3 DNA is TGTGCCAGCAGCTTTAGGGGTGGGAACACTGAAGCTTTCTTT. Full variable domain (remainder filled in from reference TRBV7-6 and TRBJ1-1): GAGVSQSPRYKVTKRGQDVALRCDPISGHVSLYWYRQALGQGPEFLTYFNYEAQQDKSGLPNDRFSAERPEGSISTLTIQRTEQRDSAMYRCASSFRGGNTEAFFGQGTRLTVV.

J is TRBJ1-6 and V is TRBV30; D gene uncertain. The CDR3 has 14 amino acids. Trimming took 3 bases from V and 7 from J, leaving 13 bases between them. Germline V lookup: CDR1 GTSNPN, CDR2 SVGIG (reference sequence). The CDR3 spells CAWRVKGANSPLHF. CDR3 nucleotides: TGTGCCTGGAGAGTCAAAGGAGCGAATTCACCCCTCCACTTT.

This chain joins TRBV25-1 and TRBJ1-3, with TRBD1 as a possible D gene (6 bases). Germline CDR1 is MGHDK and CDR2 is SYGVNS. The CDR3 has 15 residues. V lost 3 bases and J 1 base, leaving 10 bases between the germline ends. CDR3 DNA sequence: TGTGCCAGCAGTGAGACAGGACGGTCTGGAAACACCATATATTTT. This encodes CASSETGRSGNTIYF. Complete variable domain (other parts from reference TRBV25-1 and TRBJ1-3): EADIYQTPRYLVIGTGKKITLECSQTMGHDKMYWYQQDPGMELHLIHYSYGVNSTEKGDLSSESTVSRIRTEHFPLTLESARPSHTSQYLCASSETGRSGNTIYFGEGSWLTVV.

The V call is TRBV11-2, the J call TRBJ2-5; no reliable D call. Germline assignment: CDR1 SGHAT and CDR2 FQNNGV. CDR3 size: 11 residues. V was cut by 1 base and J by 5 bases, with 2 bases left in between. The CDR3 loop is CASSLGETQYF. The CDR3, as DNA: TGTGCCAGCAGCTTAGGGGAGACCCAGTACTTC.

In DNA form, the CDR3 reads TGTGCCAGCAGCTCCGACAGGGGGCCTGGAAACACCATATATTTT. Its protein product is CASSSDRGPGNTIYF. The J gene is TRBJ1-3, the V gene TRBV7-6; TRBD1 matches at 10 bases. Germline V gene data show CDR1 as SGHVS and CDR2 as FNYEAQ. This CDR3 region has 15 residues. V was clipped by 4 bases and J by 2 bases; unmatched bases: 2.

This sequence joins TRBV27 and TRBJ2-1; D may correspond to TRBD1 or TRBD2 (5 bases each). CDR1 and CDR2 (germline): MNHEY, SMNVEV (reference sequence). The CDR3 covers 16 residues. The V gene lost 7 bases and the J gene lost 9 bases, with 25 bases spanning the gap. The CDR3 DNA reads TGTGCCAGCATGTCGGTTGGGGGTTCTGGAGGCTCTGAGCAGTTCTTC. Its protein is CASMSVGGSGGSEQFF.

V gene TRBV18 combines with J gene TRBJ1-1; D gene ambiguous. Per the germline V gene, CDR1 is KGHSH and CDR2 is LQKENI. V was trimmed by 6 bases and J by 2 bases, leaving 10 bases between them. This CDR3 region has 13 residues. The CDR3 nucleotides read TGTGCCAGCTCCGACGGAACTAACACTGAAGCTTTCTTT. Protein sequence: CASSDGTNTEAFF.

This clone occurred once. The genes are TRBV6-4 and TRBJ2-5; tentative D call: TRBD1 (5 bases). Trimming took 2 bases from V and 4 from J, leaving 5 bases between them. The V gene's germline CDR1 is MRHNA and CDR2 SNTAGT. The CDR3 runs 12 residues. The CDR3 DNA reads as TGTGCCAGCAGTGACAGGGGAGAGACCCAGTACTTC. Protein sequence: CASSDRGETQYF.

This clone appeared a single time. The rearrangement joins TRBV7-6 to TRBJ1-4; 8 positions match TRBD1. Per the germline V gene, CDR1 is SGHVS and CDR2 is FNYEAQ. This CDR3 spans 16 amino acids. V lost 5 bases, J lost 1 base, and 6 bases stayed unmatched. The CDR3 sequence: CASSLGQGRTNEKLFF. The CDR3 nucleotides are TGTGCCAGCAGCCTTGGACAGGGTAGAACTAATGAAAAACTGTTTTTT.

This chain uses TRBV3-1 (or the pseudogene TRBV3-2) with TRBJ1-1; the D gene is possibly TRBD1 (6 bases). Germline V gives CDR1 LGHDT, CDR2 YNNKEL (reference sequence). This CDR3 has 15 amino acids. Trimming took 6 bases from V and 7 from J, leaving 21 bases between them. Written as DNA, the CDR3 is TGTGCCAGCAGAATCAGGCACTCCCGAGGGGGTGAAGCTTTCTTT. Translation gives CASRIRHSRGGEAFF.

The chain is built from TRBV28 and TRBJ1-1; D remains ambiguous. CDR3 length equals 18 residues. CDR1 is MDHEN and CDR2 is SYDVKM in the germline V gene. Between the trimmed V and J ends, which lost 1 base and 5 bases, there was a span of 23 bases. The CDR3 loop is CASSLFVRVGGIATEAFF. The CDR3 bases are TGTGCCAGCAGTTTATTTGTTAGGGTAGGAGGGATCGCGACTGAAGCTTTCTTT. The whole variable domain, remainder taken from reference TRBV28 and TRBJ1-1, is DVKVTQSSRYLVKRTGEKVFLECVQDMDHENMFWYRQDPGLGLRLIYFSYDVKMKEKGDIPEGYSVSREKKERFSLILESASTNQTSMYLCASSLFVRVGGIATEAFFGQGTRLTVV.

The chain links TRBV3-1 (or the pseudogene TRBV3-2) to TRBJ2-3; possible D gene TRBD1, 5 bases. Deletions cut 0 bases from V and 2 bases from J, with 15 bases between. Germline V CDR1 and CDR2: LGHDT, YNNKEL (reference sequence). The length of the CDR3 is 17 residues. The CDR3, as DNA: TGTGCCAGCAGCCAAGAAGACAGAGTGGGGTACACAGATACGCAGTATTTT. It specifies CASSQEDRVGYTDTQYF.

This chain joins TRBV27 and TRBJ2-1; possibly TRBD1 for D (6 bases). Trimming removed 4 bases at V and 9 bases at J, with 19 bases between. The CDR3 is made up of 15 amino acids. Germline values: CDR1 MNHEY, CDR2 SMNVEV (reference sequence). Here the CDR3 DNA reads TGTGCCAGCAGTTCATATCAGGGGTTAGAGGGTGAGCAGTTCTTC. Its translation is CASSSYQGLEGEQFF.